A single sample is the source of the 9 T cell receptor beta chains below, sequenced in a study of lymphopenia after photon versus proton radiotherapy. TCRdb's table, derived via immunoSEQ multiplex PCR, lists solely in-frame clones and lacks some. The profile shows tens of thousands of clones, around nine tenths of them singletons. The specimen comprised peripheral blood, sampled from a patient treated with proton-based radiotherapy. These receptors originate from a woman in her sixties or seventies with cholangiocarcinoma. Some clones in this sample may be carry-over from other donors' samples.

V usage is TRBV7-2 and J usage is TRBJ2-1; 8 nucleotides align to TRBD2. CDR1 SGHTA and CDR2 FQGNSA come from the germline V gene. The V gene end was trimmed by 5 bases and the J gene end by 9 bases; junction bases not matched to a gene: 3. The CDR3 extends over 12 amino acids. DNA of the CDR3: TGTGCCAGCAGCCCTAGCGGGTTTGAGCAGTTCTTC. This gives the protein CASSPSGFEQFF.

The rearrangement links TRBV10-3 to TRBJ1-1, with a tentative D call TRBD1 (5 bases). The CDR3 spans 13 residues. CDR1 and CDR2 from the germline V gene are ENHRY and SYGVKD. The V gene lost 6 bases and the J gene lost 7 bases, with 15 bases spanning the gap. CDR3 sequence (DNA): TGTGCCATCAGCGAAGGACAAAATTTTGAAGCTTTCTTT. As protein: CAISEGQNFEAFF.

The chain links TRBV5-5 to TRBJ2-3; unclear D gene. CDR3 length equals 13 residues. The V gene lost 0 bases and the J gene lost 3 bases, with 5 bases spanning the gap. Germline V gives CDR1 SGHKS, CDR2 YYEKEE (reference sequence). CDR3 coding DNA: TGTGCCAGCAGCTTGGTCGGGACAGATACGCAGTATTTT. It specifies CASSLVGTDTQYF. The entire variable domain, with the rest obtained from reference TRBV5-5 and TRBJ2-3, is as follows: DAGVTQSPTHLIKTRGQQVTLRCSPISGHKSVSWYQQVLGQGPQFIFQYYEKEERGRGNFPDRFSARQFPNYSSELNVNALLLGDSALYLCASSLVGTDTQYFGPGTRLTVL.

The rearrangement uses TRBV5-8 and TRBJ2-2; the D gene is possibly TRBD2 (5 bases). Germline V gene sequence: CDR1 SGHTS, CDR2 YDEGEE. V was pared by 9 bases and J by 4 bases, with 19 bases between. CDR3 length: 15 residues. CDR3 sequence (DNA): TGTGCCACCCACCTGAGGGCTGCGGGCACCGGGGAGCTGTTTTTT. This translates into CATHLRAAGTGELFF. Combining the CDR3 with reference TRBV5-8 and TRBJ2-2 gives the whole variable domain EAGVTQSPTHLIKTRGQQATLRCSPISGHTSVYWYQQALGLGLQFLLWYDEGEERNRGNFPPRFSGRQFPNYSSELNVNALELEDSALYLCATHLRAAGTGELFFGEGSRLTVL.

The chain uses TRBV5-4 and TRBJ2-7; TRBD1 or TRBD2 may be the D gene (6 bases each). V was trimmed by 0 bases and J by 5 bases, leaving 12 bases between them. The CDR3 loop spans 14 amino acids. Looked up from germline, CDR1 is SGHNT and CDR2 is YYREEE (reference sequence). As DNA, the CDR3 is TGTGCCAGCAGCTTGGCCGGGGGCTTGGACGAGCAGTACTTC. This sequence encodes CASSLAGGLDEQYF.

The chain employs TRBV28 and TRBJ2-2; D perhaps matches TRBD1 (6 bases). Germline-derived CDR1 and CDR2 are MDHEN and SYDVKM. With 7 bases removed from V and 4 bases from J, the gap between germline ends came to 19 bases. This CDR3 has 16 residues. CDR3 loop: CASTYPQGSFTGELFF. The CDR3 DNA reads TGTGCCAGCACCTATCCGCAGGGGTCCTTCACCGGGGAGCTGTTTTTT. The full variable domain, rest sourced from reference TRBV28 and TRBJ2-2, is DVKVTQSSRYLVKRTGEKVFLECVQDMDHENMFWYRQDPGLGLRLIYFSYDVKMKEKGDIPEGYSVSREKKERFSLILESASTNQTSMYLCASTYPQGSFTGELFFGEGSRLTVL.

A few counts support this clone. The DNA for the CDR3 is TGTGCCACCACCTTAAACACTGAAGCTTTCTTT. Its protein is CATTLNTEAFF. The rearrangement joins TRBV19 to TRBJ1-1; no clear D gene. Deletions cut 10 bases from V and 2 bases from J, with 8 bases between. The germline gives CDR1 LNHDA, CDR2 SQIVND (reference sequence). The CDR3 sequence is 11 residues long.

The rearrangement links TRBV5-1 to TRBJ1-1, with D tentatively TRBD1 (5 bases). Germline CDR1 and CDR2: SGHRS and YFSETQ. The CDR3 runs to 15 residues. The ends were cut back, 1 base at V and 11 bases at J, with 21 bases in the middle. CDR3 amino acids: CASSLQGVGRQTAFF. CDR3 in DNA: TGCGCCAGCAGCTTGCAGGGAGTAGGGCGACAGACGGCTTTCTTT.

The V and J genes are TRBV6-4 and TRBJ2-2, with TRBD1 as a possible D gene (6 bases). Per the germline V gene, CDR1 is MRHNA and CDR2 is SNTAGT. V was cut by 6 bases and J by 4 bases, with 9 bases left in between. This CDR3 has 13 amino acids. CDR3 nucleotide sequence: TGTGCCAGCAGCCGGGACATCACCGGGGAGCTGTTTTTT. As protein: CASSRDITGELFF.